This is a list of T cell receptor beta chains from one sample in a study of blood T cell repertoires in COVID-19. Measured with immunoSEQ multiplex PCR; TCRdb has only the in-frame clones, and not every one. Of some 330,000 clones in the sample, over 70% are singletons; the top ten hold about 4.7%. The sequencing input was PBMCs or T cells enriched from blood (not recorded which). These receptor sequences come from a man aged 25 to 40 who had recovered from COVID-19. Each CDR3 is given with its conserved first and last residue. D genes are given only for firm matches. Clone size appears in some rows only: once, few, many, or a class for an expanded clone.

CDR3nt: TGTGCCAGCAGTTTTGCGGGTCTAAACACTGAAGCTTTCTTT
CDR3aa: CASSFAGLNTEAFF
d_gene: .
abundance: .
j_gene: TRBJ1-1
v_gene: TRBV28

CDR3nt: TGTGCCAGCACCTGGGGGGGTAAGGTGGATGAGCAGTTCTTC
CDR3aa: CASTWGGKVDEQFF
d_gene: TRBD2
abundance: .
j_gene: TRBJ2-1
v_gene: TRBV28

CDR3nt: TGTGCCAGCAGCGTAGGAGGAACCTACGAGCAGTACTTC
CDR3aa: CASSVGGTYEQYF
d_gene: .
abundance: .
j_gene: TRBJ2-7
v_gene: TRBV9

CDR3nt: TGTGCCAGCAGACCTCAGGGAGGGGCCCAGACAGATACGCAGTATTTT
CDR3aa: CASRPQGGAQTDTQYF
d_gene: TRBD2
abundance: .
j_gene: TRBJ2-3
v_gene: TRBV28

CDR3nt: TGTGCCAGCAGGACCGGGACAGGGGAATTTTTAAGTAATTCACCCCTCCACTTT
CDR3aa: CASRTGTGEFLSNSPLHF
d_gene: TRBD1
abundance: .
j_gene: TRBJ1-6
v_gene: TRBV27

CDR3nt: TGTGCCAGCCAGTTGGTAGGGGGCAACGAGCAGTACTTC
CDR3aa: CASQLVGGNEQYF
d_gene: TRBD1
abundance: .
j_gene: TRBJ2-7
v_gene: TRBV19

CDR3nt: TGTGCCTGGAGTCTCGGGGGGCCCCGTTCCTTTTATGCTAACTATGGCTACACCTTC
CDR3aa: CAWSLGGPRSFYANYGYTF
d_gene: .
abundance: .
j_gene: TRBJ1-2
v_gene: TRBV30

CDR3nt: TGTGCCAGTAGTCGGGAGGTAGGGCCCGGGGAGCTGTTTTTT
CDR3aa: CASSREVGPGELFF
d_gene: TRBD2
abundance: .
j_gene: TRBJ2-2
v_gene: TRBV19

CDR3nt: TGTGCCAGCAGTCCCCGGACTCTTAAGTTCTTC
CDR3aa: CASSPRTLKFF
d_gene: .
abundance: .
j_gene: TRBJ2-1
v_gene: TRBV2

CDR3nt: TGTGCCAGCAGTCCCCAACCCCCTCGGGAAGCTTTCTTT
CDR3aa: CASSPQPPREAFF
d_gene: .
abundance: .
j_gene: TRBJ1-1
v_gene: TRBV28

CDR3nt: TGTGCCAGCAGTCGACAGGGGGCCATGACCTACGAGCAGTACTTC
CDR3aa: CASSRQGAMTYEQYF
d_gene: TRBD1
abundance: .
j_gene: TRBJ2-7
v_gene: TRBV27

CDR3nt: TGTGCCAGCAGCTTACCCCGAGGGACAGGGTCCTCTGGGGCCAACGTCCTGACTTTC
CDR3aa: CASSLPRGTGSSGANVLTF
d_gene: TRBD1
abundance: .
j_gene: TRBJ2-6
v_gene: TRBV7-9

CDR3nt: TGTGCCAGAAGCCAGGAAGACGCCCTGGGTTTCTCCGAGCAGTACTTC
CDR3aa: CARSQEDALGFSEQYF
d_gene: .
abundance: .
j_gene: TRBJ2-7
v_gene: TRBV5-3

CDR3nt: TGTGCCAGCGAAAGGGGGTTCCGGACAGCAAAGGGCTACACCTTC
CDR3aa: CASERGFRTAKGYTF
d_gene: .
abundance: .
j_gene: TRBJ1-2
v_gene: TRBV14

CDR3nt: TGTGCCATCAGCAGGGGACAGGTTAATTCACCCCTCCACTTT
CDR3aa: CAISRGQVNSPLHF
d_gene: TRBD1
abundance: .
j_gene: TRBJ1-6
v_gene: TRBV10-3

CDR3nt: TGTGCCAGCAGCCCCTCCAGGGAAGAGACCCAGTACTTC
CDR3aa: CASSPSREETQYF
d_gene: .
abundance: .
j_gene: TRBJ2-5
v_gene: TRBV6-4

CDR3nt: TGCGCCAGCAGCCTCGACAGGGTCGGCACAGATACGCAGTATTTT
CDR3aa: CASSLDRVGTDTQYF
d_gene: TRBD1
abundance: .
j_gene: TRBJ2-3
v_gene: TRBV5-1

CDR3nt: TGTGCCAGTAGTAACGACAGGGCTAATTCACCCCTCCACTTT
CDR3aa: CASSNDRANSPLHF
d_gene: TRBD1
abundance: .
j_gene: TRBJ1-6
v_gene: TRBV19

CDR3nt: TGTGCCAGCAGCTCGCCGGGACAGAGGGGTGAGCAGTACTTC
CDR3aa: CASSSPGQRGEQYF
d_gene: TRBD1
abundance: .
j_gene: TRBJ2-7
v_gene: TRBV7-9

CDR3nt: TGTGCCAGTAAGACAGGGGGTAAAGGCAATCAGCCCCAGCATTTT
CDR3aa: CASKTGGKGNQPQHF
d_gene: TRBD1
abundance: .
j_gene: TRBJ1-5
v_gene: TRBV19

CDR3nt: TGTGCCAGCAGTTCCGGGACAGGGACTCAGCCCCAGCATTTT
CDR3aa: CASSSGTGTQPQHF
d_gene: TRBD1
abundance: .
j_gene: TRBJ1-5
v_gene: TRBV27

CDR3nt: TGTGCCAGCAGCTTGGCCGGGGACAGCGCTGACATTCAGTACTTC
CDR3aa: CASSLAGDSADIQYF
d_gene: TRBD1
abundance: .
j_gene: TRBJ2-4
v_gene: TRBV5-4

CDR3nt: TGTGCCAGCAATGAGGGCGGCACCGGGGAGCTGTTTTTT
CDR3aa: CASNEGGTGELFF
d_gene: .
abundance: .
j_gene: TRBJ2-2
v_gene: TRBV27

CDR3nt: TGTGCCAGCAGCTTAAAGGGGGGCACAGATACGCAGTATTTT
CDR3aa: CASSLKGGTDTQYF
d_gene: .
abundance: .
j_gene: TRBJ2-3
v_gene: TRBV7-3

CDR3nt: TGTGCCAGTAGTTCCGGGACAGTCTTCGGTGAGACCCAGTACTTC
CDR3aa: CASSSGTVFGETQYF
d_gene: TRBD1
abundance: once
j_gene: TRBJ2-5
v_gene: TRBV19

CDR3nt: TGTGCCAGTAGTAGGGCAATGGGGGCGGCGAACACCGGGGAGCTGTTTTTT
CDR3aa: CASSRAMGAANTGELFF
d_gene: .
abundance: .
j_gene: TRBJ2-2
v_gene: TRBV19

CDR3nt: TGTGCCAGCAGCCCACCGAGCTCTGGAAACACCATATATTTT
CDR3aa: CASSPPSSGNTIYF
d_gene: .
abundance: .
j_gene: TRBJ1-3
v_gene: TRBV6-5

CDR3nt: TGCGCCAGCAGCTTGGGCAGGGGTGGCTACACCTTC
CDR3aa: CASSLGRGGYTF
d_gene: .
abundance: few
j_gene: TRBJ1-2
v_gene: TRBV5-1

CDR3nt: TGTGCCACCAGCCCCCAGGGCGACGGTATCGGGGAGCTGTTTTTT
CDR3aa: CATSPQGDGIGELFF
d_gene: .
abundance: .
j_gene: TRBJ2-2
v_gene: TRBV7-8

CDR3nt: TGTGCCAGCAGTGACCCCCGGCGGACAGTTCTCGAGCAGTACTTC
CDR3aa: CASSDPRRTVLEQYF
d_gene: .
abundance: .
j_gene: TRBJ2-7
v_gene: TRBV2

CDR3nt: TGTGCCAGTAGTGGCTTCCTCGGGACAGGGAACGCTAATTCACCCCTCCACTTT
CDR3aa: CASSGFLGTGNANSPLHF
d_gene: TRBD1
abundance: .
j_gene: TRBJ1-6
v_gene: TRBV19

CDR3nt: TGCGCCAGCAGCCGAAGAGGCACAGATACGCAGTATTTT
CDR3aa: CASSRRGTDTQYF
d_gene: .
abundance: .
j_gene: TRBJ2-3
v_gene: TRBV4-1

CDR3nt: TGTGCCAGCAGCTTAACAGGGCTCGGTGAAAAACTGTTTTTT
CDR3aa: CASSLTGLGEKLFF
d_gene: .
abundance: .
j_gene: TRBJ1-4
v_gene: TRBV7-9

CDR3nt: TGTGCCAGCAGGACGGACCGGGACAGTCTTGGCTACACCTTC
CDR3aa: CASRTDRDSLGYTF
d_gene: TRBD1
abundance: .
j_gene: TRBJ1-2
v_gene: TRBV28

CDR3nt: TGTGCCAGCTCAAAAATAATTAGCGGGGGGGCCTTCTACGAGCAGTACTTC
CDR3aa: CASSKIISGGAFYEQYF
d_gene: TRBD2
abundance: few
j_gene: TRBJ2-7
v_gene: TRBV18

CDR3nt: TGTGCCAGCAGTAGACAGGGGATCTATGGCTACACCTTC
CDR3aa: CASSRQGIYGYTF
d_gene: TRBD1
abundance: .
j_gene: TRBJ1-2
v_gene: TRBV6-5

CDR3nt: TGTGCCAGCCTAAACGCGGGGGGTGGCACAGATACGCAGTATTTT
CDR3aa: CASLNAGGGTDTQYF
d_gene: TRBD2
abundance: .
j_gene: TRBJ2-3
v_gene: TRBV6-6

CDR3nt: TGTGCCATCAGTCAGGGGAACCCCTCCTACGAGCAGTACTTC
CDR3aa: CAISQGNPSYEQYF
d_gene: .
abundance: .
j_gene: TRBJ2-7
v_gene: TRBV10-3